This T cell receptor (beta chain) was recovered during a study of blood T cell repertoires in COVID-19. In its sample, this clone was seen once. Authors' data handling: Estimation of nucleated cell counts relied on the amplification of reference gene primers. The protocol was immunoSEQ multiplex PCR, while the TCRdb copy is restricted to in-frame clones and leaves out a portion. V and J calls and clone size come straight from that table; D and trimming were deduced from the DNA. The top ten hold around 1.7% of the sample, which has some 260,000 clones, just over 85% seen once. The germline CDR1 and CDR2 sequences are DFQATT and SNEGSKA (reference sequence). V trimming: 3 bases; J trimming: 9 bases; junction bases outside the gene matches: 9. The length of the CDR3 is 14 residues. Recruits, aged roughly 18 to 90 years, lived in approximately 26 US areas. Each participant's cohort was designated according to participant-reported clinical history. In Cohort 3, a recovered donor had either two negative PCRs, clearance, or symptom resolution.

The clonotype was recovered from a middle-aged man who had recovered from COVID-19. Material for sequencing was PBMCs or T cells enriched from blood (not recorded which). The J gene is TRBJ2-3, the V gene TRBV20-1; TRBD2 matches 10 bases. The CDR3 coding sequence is TGCAGTGCTAGTCAGCGGGGGGGACTATTAACGCAGTATTTT. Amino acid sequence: CSASQRGGLLTQYF.